Listed here are 29 T cell receptor beta chains from one sample, sequenced in a study of blood T cell repertoires in COVID-19. TCRdb's copy holds only in-frame clones and misses some; the assay was immunoSEQ multiplex PCR. The data hold some 230,000 clones, with around 86% observed a single time. The sequencing input was peripheral blood. The receptors here all came from a woman older than 75 with COVID-19, enrolled during active disease.

The chain joins TRBV18 to TRBJ1-3; tentative D call: TRBD1 (6 bases). Germline CDR1 KGHSH, CDR2 LQKENI. Trimming cost V 1 base and J 0 bases, with 10 bases left between them. CDR3 length equals 16 residues. For the CDR3, the DNA is TGTGCCAGCTCACCACAAACAGGGCTCTCTGGAAACACCATATATTTT. Translated, it gives CASSPQTGLSGNTIYF. Full variable domain (rest looked up from reference TRBV18 and TRBJ1-3): NAGVMQNPRHLVRRRGQEARLRCSPMKGHSHVYWYRQLPEEGLKFMVYLQKENIIDESGMPKERFSAEFPKEGPSILRIQQVVRGDSAAYFCASSPQTGLSGNTIYFGEGSWLTVV.

V and J are TRBV9 and TRBJ2-3, with a possible D match to TRBD1 (6 bases). Germline V gene sequence: CDR1 SGDLS, CDR2 YYNGEE. The CDR3 sequence is 15 residues long. The V and J ends lost 3 bases and 0 bases respectively, with 11 bases between them. In DNA, the CDR3 is TGTGCCAGCAGCGCGACAGGTCCTAGCACAGATACGCAGTATTTT. It codes for CASSATGPSTDTQYF.

This chain connects TRBV3-1 (or the pseudogene TRBV3-2) to TRBJ1-6, with D hard to call. Germline CDR1 reads LGHDT; CDR2 reads YNNKEL (reference sequence). Trimming took off 4 bases at V and 9 bases at J, with 10 bases between the two ends. The length of the CDR3 is 13 residues. CDR3 protein: CASSLTIGSPLHF. The CDR3 region has the DNA TGTGCCAGCAGCCTTACTATAGGTTCACCCCTCCACTTT.

This rearrangement joins TRBV30 to TRBJ1-5, with D perhaps TRBD1 (6 bases). The germline V gene has CDR1 GTSNPN and CDR2 SVGIG (reference sequence). Trimming pared 2 bases from V and 0 bases from J, leaving 14 bases between. This CDR3 is 16 amino acids long. The CDR3 loop is CAWSPPGEYSNQPQHF. The DNA of the CDR3 is TGTGCCTGGAGTCCCCCAGGGGAATATAGCAATCAGCCCCAGCATTTT.

This clone has a handful of counts. J is TRBJ1-2 and V is TRBV6-5; 8 bases are shared with TRBD1. The CDR3 contains 14 residues. V shed 4 bases and J 4 bases; nucleotides not matched to a gene: 5. Germline V CDR1 and CDR2: MNHEY, SVGAGI. The CDR3 loop reads CASSLTGETYGYTF. CDR3 bases: TGTGCCAGCAGTTTGACAGGGGAAACCTATGGCTACACCTTC.

The chain joins TRBV2 to TRBJ2-3; possible D gene TRBD2, 5 bases. V shed 6 bases and J shed 1 base, with 11 bases lying between them. The CDR3 extends over 14 amino acids. In germline, CDR1 is SNHLY, CDR2 FYNNEI. In nucleotides, the CDR3 is TGTGCCAGCAGGGGAGATAGCGGCACAGATACGCAGTATTTT. It specifies CASRGDSGTDTQYF.

J is TRBJ2-7 and V is TRBV15; 14 bases are a match to TRBD2. V shed 5 bases and J 1 base; nucleotides not matched to a gene: 1. The V gene's germline CDR1 is LNHNV and CDR2 YYDKDF (reference sequence). The CDR3 is made up of 15 amino acids. CDR3 residues: CATSRLAGGSYEQYF. The DNA of the CDR3 is TGTGCCACCAGCCGACTAGCGGGAGGGTCCTACGAGCAGTACTTC.

This rearrangement joins TRBV30 to TRBJ1-2; TRBD1 is a possible D gene (5 bases). CDR3 size: 14 residues. V gave up 1 base and J gave up 6 bases, with 15 bases separating them. The germline V gene has CDR1 GTSNPN and CDR2 SVGIG (reference sequence). The CDR3 region has the DNA TGTGCCTGGAGTGGTCGAGTTTTCAGGGATGGCTACACCTTC. Its translation is CAWSGRVFRDGYTF. Full variable domain (rest looked up from reference TRBV30 and TRBJ1-2): SQTIHQWPATLVQPVGSPLSLECTVEGTSNPNLYWYRQAAGRGLQLLFYSVGIGQISSEVPQNLSASRPQDRQFILSSKKLLLSDSGFYLCAWSGRVFRDGYTFGSGTRLTVV.

This chain connects TRBV29-1 to TRBJ1-2, with a weak D call TRBD1 (6 bases). CDR1 SQVTM and CDR2 ANQGSEA come from the germline V gene. This CDR3 is 14 amino acids long. Trimming took 3 bases from V and 0 from J, leaving 11 bases between them. The CDR3 reads CSVEDRRANYGYTF. The CDR3 region has the DNA TGCAGCGTTGAGGACAGAAGAGCTAACTATGGCTACACCTTC.

This chain uses TRBV6-2 or TRBV6-3 with TRBJ2-3; TRBD2 matches 12 bases. J lost 0 bases, V lost 5 bases, and 9 bases had no gene match. The CDR3 is 18 amino acids. Germline-derived CDR1 and CDR2 are MNHEY and SVGEGT. For the CDR3, the DNA is TGTGCCAGCAGTGGACTAGCGGGAATTAAACGTAGCACAGATACGCAGTATTTT. As protein: CASSGLAGIKRSTDTQYF.

V usage is TRBV10-3 and J usage is TRBJ1-2, with 9 bases lining up with TRBD1. Trimming took 4 bases from V and 8 from J; bases not matched to a gene: 5. The CDR3 totals 13 residues. From germline, CDR1 is ENHRY and CDR2 SYGVKD. CDR3 protein: CAISGDRERGYTF. Here the CDR3 DNA reads TGTGCCATCAGTGGGGACAGGGAGAGAGGCTACACCTTC.

This chain connects TRBV5-8 to TRBJ2-2, with a weak D call TRBD1 (6 bases). The germline CDR1 and CDR2 sequences are SGHTS and YDEGEE. This CDR3 is built from 14 residues. Between the trimmed V and J ends, which lost 4 bases and 2 bases, there was a span of 9 bases. The CDR3 here is CASSTGSNTGELFF. The CDR3 region has the DNA TGTGCCAGCAGCACAGGGTCCAACACCGGGGAGCTGTTTTTT.

This clone has just a few counts. This chain connects TRBV18 to TRBJ2-7; TRBD1 might be the D (5 bases). V was shortened by 2 bases and J by 7 bases, with 9 bases between the two germline ends. CDR3 length equals 12 residues. The germline V gene encodes CDR1 KGHSH and CDR2 LQKENI. The CDR3, as DNA: TGTGCCAGCTCACCAGGGGCCTGGGAGCAGTACTTC. Encoded protein: CASSPGAWEQYF.

This clone was seen only a few times. V is TRBV30 and J is TRBJ2-3, with 8 bases that match TRBD2. This CDR3 has 14 amino acids. V lost 3 bases, J lost 5 bases, and 7 bases stayed unmatched. Looked up from germline, CDR1 is GTSNPN and CDR2 is SVGIG (reference sequence). The CDR3 reads CAWRKGLAGDTQYF. CDR3 sequence (DNA): TGTGCCTGGAGAAAAGGACTAGCTGGAGATACGCAGTATTTT.

This clone came up once. This sequence joins TRBV14 and TRBJ2-1; 7 positions match TRBD1. V lost 0 bases to trimming and J lost 3 bases; unmatched junction nucleotides: 8. The germline CDR1 and CDR2 sequences are SGHDN and FVKESK. The CDR3 loop spans 17 amino acids. CDR3 residues: CASSQDPRGLDYNEQFF. DNA for the CDR3: TGTGCCAGCAGCCAAGACCCTAGGGGGCTGGACTACAATGAGCAGTTCTTC.

This chain uses TRBV7-2 with TRBJ2-2, with no clear D. Between the trimmed V and J ends, which lost 1 base and 4 bases, there was a span of 10 bases. CDR1 is SGHTA, CDR2 FQGNSA, per germline. The CDR3 runs 15 residues. CDR3 region: CASSLDSLPTGELFF. The CDR3 region has the DNA TGTGCCAGCAGCTTAGACAGCCTCCCCACCGGGGAGCTGTTTTTT.

A single count supports this clone. This sequence joins TRBV7-2 and TRBJ1-2; D possibly corresponds to TRBD1 (6 bases). The CDR3 spans 19 residues. V was clipped by 7 bases and J by 0 bases, with 27 bases between them. Germline CDR1 SGHTA, CDR2 FQGNSA. As DNA, the CDR3 is TGTGCCAGCACCGGGAGGGGGTCGGCCGACTACCACGCTAACTATGGCTACACCTTC. Residues: CASTGRGSADYHANYGYTF. The variable domain in full, with the rest retrieved from reference TRBV7-2 and TRBJ1-2, is GAGVSQSPSNKVTEKGKDVELRCDPISGHTALYWYRQSLGQGLEFLIYFQGNSAPDKSGLPSDRFSAERTGGSVSTLTIQRTQQEDSAVYLCASTGRGSADYHANYGYTFGSGTRLTVV.

This clone was found a few times. The rearrangement uses TRBV6-5 and TRBJ1-6, with 12 bases identical to TRBD1. Per germline, CDR1 MNHEY and CDR2 SVGAGI. The CDR3 covers 14 residues. V lost 6 bases and J lost 10; bases outside the gene matches: 4. CDR3 nucleotides: TGTGCCAGCAGGTCGGGACAGGGGGCATCACCCCTCCACTTT. Translating gives CASRSGQGASPLHF.

The J gene is TRBJ2-5, the V gene TRBV7-2, with TRBD2 matching 7 bases. The CDR3 runs 14 residues. From germline, CDR1 is SGHTA and CDR2 FQGNSA. Unmatched junction bases numbered 7, after V lost 5 bases and J lost 4 bases. The CDR3 region has the DNA TGTGCCAGCAGCCCTGGGGGGGTAGGAGAGACCCAGTACTTC. It is translated as CASSPGGVGETQYF.

This chain uses TRBV5-1 with TRBJ1-1; D call uncertain. Trimming removed 0 bases at V and 3 bases at J, with 9 bases between. The CDR3 is made up of 14 amino acids. Looked up from germline, CDR1 is SGHRS and CDR2 is YFSETQ. CDR3 sequence (DNA): TGCGCCAGCAGCTTGGACAGTATCGACACTGAAGCTTTCTTT. This gives the protein CASSLDSIDTEAFF.

This sequence joins TRBV10-2 and TRBJ2-1; 8 nucleotides agree with TRBD2. The J segment lost 3 bases and the V segment lost 7 bases, leaving 8 bases of the junction unmatched. The germline CDR1 and CDR2 sequences are WSHSY and SAAADI. This CDR3 region has 15 residues. CDR3 sequence reads: CASKDNSGVYNEQFF. As DNA, the CDR3 is TGCGCCAGCAAGGACAATAGCGGGGTCTACAATGAGCAGTTCTTC.

The gene calls are TRBV2 and TRBJ2-5, with 7 bases that match TRBD2. The CDR3 is 16 residues long. Per germline, CDR1 SNHLY and CDR2 FYNNEI. Trimming removed 6 bases from V and 5 bases from J; junction bases left unmatched: 15. DNA for the CDR3: TGTGCCAGCAGGGGAGGAAGCGGGGCCCCTGGGGAGACCCAGTACTTC. It is translated as CASRGGSGAPGETQYF.

This clone showed up just once. V is TRBV7-2 and J is TRBJ1-1; D not certain. Germline lookup yields CDR1 SGHTA and CDR2 FQGNSA. The V end was cut by 2 bases, the J end by 1 base, with 11 bases between. The CDR3 length is 15 residues. CDR3 nucleotide sequence: TGTGCCAGCAGCTTAAGCGGGCAGGAGAACACTGAAGCTTTCTTT. It codes for CASSLSGQENTEAFF.

This rearrangement joins TRBV27 to TRBJ2-7; 9 bases line up with TRBD1. The ends lost 5 bases at V and 5 bases at J; junction bases unmatched: 7. The CDR3 consists of 14 residues. Germline V gene data show CDR1 as MNHEY and CDR2 as SMNVEV (reference sequence). The CDR3, as DNA: TGTGCCAGCAGTGATGGGACAGGGCTCCACGAGCAGTACTTC. Protein sequence: CASSDGTGLHEQYF.

This sequence joins TRBV28 and TRBJ1-5; D uncertain. Germline CDR1 reads MDHEN; CDR2 reads SYDVKM. Trimming shortened V by 3 bases and J by 4 bases, and 10 bases separated the two germline ends. The CDR3 length is 14 residues. The CDR3 coding sequence is TGTGCCAGCAGTTTTTATAGTATTAATCAGCCCCAGCATTTT. Its translation is CASSFYSINQPQHF.

This chain joins TRBV5-4 and TRBJ2-7; 8 nucleotides agree with TRBD1. The CDR3 length is 15 residues. The germline V gene has CDR1 SGHNT and CDR2 YYREEE (reference sequence). The V gene end was trimmed by 4 bases and the J gene end by 4 bases; junction bases not matched to a gene: 10. CDR3 coding DNA: TGTGCCAGCAGCCCCGGGACAGGCCTGGGGTACGAGCAGTACTTC. It encodes CASSPGTGLGYEQYF.

The chain combines TRBV5-4 with TRBJ2-1; TRBD2 agrees at 9 bases. The germline V gene has CDR1 SGHNT and CDR2 YYREEE (reference sequence). The CDR3 is 16 amino acids. After removal of 3 bases from V and 5 bases from J, the junction contained 9 bases not matched to a gene. The CDR3 reads CASSWEAPSGDNEQFF. For the CDR3, the DNA is TGTGCCAGCAGCTGGGAGGCGCCTAGCGGGGACAATGAGCAGTTCTTC.

The chain uses TRBV24-1 and TRBJ1-3, with TRBD1 as a possible D gene (6 bases). This CDR3 has 19 amino acids. Germline CDR1 KGHDR, CDR2 SFDVKD. Trimming left V 8 bases short and J 2 bases short, with 27 bases between. This CDR3 reads CATIPSGSAQGTPGNTIYF. Here the CDR3 DNA reads TGTGCCACCATACCCTCGGGGTCCGCTCAGGGGACCCCTGGAAACACCATATATTTT.

This chain connects TRBV24-1 to TRBJ2-2; 8 nucleotides match TRBD1. The trim removed 5 bases at V and 7 bases at J, leaving 5 bases unmatched. The V gene's germline CDR1 is KGHDR and CDR2 SFDVKD. CDR3 size: 14 residues. CDR3 in amino acids: CATSARGLSGELFF. For the CDR3, the DNA is TGTGCCACCAGTGCCAGGGGGCTTAGCGGGGAGCTGTTTTTT.